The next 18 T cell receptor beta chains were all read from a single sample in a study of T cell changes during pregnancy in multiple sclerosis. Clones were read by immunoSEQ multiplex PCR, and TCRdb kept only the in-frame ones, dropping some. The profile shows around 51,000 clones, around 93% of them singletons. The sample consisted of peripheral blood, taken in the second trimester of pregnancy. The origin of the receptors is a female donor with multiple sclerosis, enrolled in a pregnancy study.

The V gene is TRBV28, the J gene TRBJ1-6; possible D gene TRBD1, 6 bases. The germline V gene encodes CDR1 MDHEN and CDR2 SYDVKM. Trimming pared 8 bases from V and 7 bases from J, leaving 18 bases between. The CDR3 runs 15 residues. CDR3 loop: CASLRGAELNSPLHF. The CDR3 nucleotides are TGTGCCAGCTTGCGGGGGGCGGAGCTAAATTCACCCCTCCACTTT.

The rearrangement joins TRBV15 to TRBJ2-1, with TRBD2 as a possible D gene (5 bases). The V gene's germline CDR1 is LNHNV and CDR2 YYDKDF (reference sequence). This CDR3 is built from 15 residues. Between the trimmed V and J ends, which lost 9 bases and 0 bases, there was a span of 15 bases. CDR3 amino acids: CATSGGRSSYNEQFF. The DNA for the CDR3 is TGTGCCACGTCCGGAGGACGGAGCTCCTACAATGAGCAGTTCTTC.

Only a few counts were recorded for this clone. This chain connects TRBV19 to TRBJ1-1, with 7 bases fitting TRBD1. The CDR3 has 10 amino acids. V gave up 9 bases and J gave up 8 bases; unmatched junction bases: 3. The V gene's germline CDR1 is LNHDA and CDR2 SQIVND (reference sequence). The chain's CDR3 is CASRQGEAFF. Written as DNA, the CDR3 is TGTGCCAGCCGACAGGGAGAAGCTTTCTTT.

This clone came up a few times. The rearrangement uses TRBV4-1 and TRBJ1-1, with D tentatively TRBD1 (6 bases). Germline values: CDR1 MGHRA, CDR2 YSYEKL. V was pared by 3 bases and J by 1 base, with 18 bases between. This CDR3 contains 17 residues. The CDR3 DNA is TGCGCCAGCAGCCACATAGGACCTGGGACACCGAACACTGAAGCTTTCTTT. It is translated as CASSHIGPGTPNTEAFF.

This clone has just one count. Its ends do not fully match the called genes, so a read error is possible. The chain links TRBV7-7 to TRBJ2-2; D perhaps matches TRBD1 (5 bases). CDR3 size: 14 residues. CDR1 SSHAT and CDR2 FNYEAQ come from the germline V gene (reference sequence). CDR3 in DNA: TGTGCTAGCAGCTTCTCACAGGACACCGGGGAGCTGTTTTTT. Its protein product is CASSFSQDTGELFF.

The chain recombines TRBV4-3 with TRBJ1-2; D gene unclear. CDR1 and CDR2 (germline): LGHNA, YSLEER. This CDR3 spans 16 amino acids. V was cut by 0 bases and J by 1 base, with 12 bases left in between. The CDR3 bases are TGCGCCAGCAGCCAAGAGATGAGGCACCTTAACTATGGCTACACCTTC. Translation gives CASSQEMRHLNYGYTF.

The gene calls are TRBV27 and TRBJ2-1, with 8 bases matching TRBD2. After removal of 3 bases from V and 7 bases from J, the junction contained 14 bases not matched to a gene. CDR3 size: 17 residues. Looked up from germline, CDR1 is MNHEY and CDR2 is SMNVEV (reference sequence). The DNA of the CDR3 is TGTGCCAGCAGTTTGGATTGGGAAGCTAGCGGGTCTAATGAGCAGTTCTTC. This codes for CASSLDWEASGSNEQFF.

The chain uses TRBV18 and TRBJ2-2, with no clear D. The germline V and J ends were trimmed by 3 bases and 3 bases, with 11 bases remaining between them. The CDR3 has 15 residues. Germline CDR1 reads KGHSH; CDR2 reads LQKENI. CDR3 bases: TGTGCCAGCTCACCCGGTCGGCAGGACACCGGGGAGCTGTTTTTT. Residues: CASSPGRQDTGELFF.

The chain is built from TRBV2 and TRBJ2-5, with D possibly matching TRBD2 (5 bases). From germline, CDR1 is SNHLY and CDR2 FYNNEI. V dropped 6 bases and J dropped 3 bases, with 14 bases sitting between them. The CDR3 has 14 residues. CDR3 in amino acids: CASRARAIEETQYF. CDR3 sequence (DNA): TGTGCCAGCAGGGCGAGGGCGATAGAAGAGACCCAGTACTTC. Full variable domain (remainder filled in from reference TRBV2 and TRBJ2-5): EPEVTQTPSHQVTQMGQEVILRCVPISNHLYFYWYRQILGQKVEFLVSFYNNEISEKSEIFDDQFSVERPDGSNFTLKIRSTKLEDSAMYFCASRARAIEETQYFGPGTRLLVL.

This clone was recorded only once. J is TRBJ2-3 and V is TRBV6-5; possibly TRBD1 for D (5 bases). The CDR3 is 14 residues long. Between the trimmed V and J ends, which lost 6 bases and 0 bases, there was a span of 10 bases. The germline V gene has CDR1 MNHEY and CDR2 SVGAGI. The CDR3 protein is CASSLRQSTDTQYF. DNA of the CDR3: TGTGCCAGCAGCCTACGACAGAGCACAGATACGCAGTATTTT.

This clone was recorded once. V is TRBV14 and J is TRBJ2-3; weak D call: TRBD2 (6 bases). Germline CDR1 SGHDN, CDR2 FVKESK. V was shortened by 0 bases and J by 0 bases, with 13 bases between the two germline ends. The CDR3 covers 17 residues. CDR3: CASSQDWSGTSTDTQYF. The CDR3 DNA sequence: TGTGCCAGCAGCCAAGATTGGTCCGGGACTAGCACAGATACGCAGTATTTT. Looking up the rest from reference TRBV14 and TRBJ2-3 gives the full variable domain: EAGVTQFPSHSVIEKGQTVTLRCDPISGHDNLYWYRRVMGKEIKFLLHFVKESKQDESGMPNNRFLAERTGGTYSTLKVQPAELEDSGVYFCASSQDWSGTSTDTQYFGPGTRLTVL.

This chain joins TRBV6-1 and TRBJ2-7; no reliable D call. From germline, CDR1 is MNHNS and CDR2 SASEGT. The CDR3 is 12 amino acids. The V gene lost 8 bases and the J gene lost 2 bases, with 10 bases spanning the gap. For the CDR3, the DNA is TGTGCCAGCGCCGGTAATACCTACGAGCAGTACTTC. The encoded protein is CASAGNTYEQYF.

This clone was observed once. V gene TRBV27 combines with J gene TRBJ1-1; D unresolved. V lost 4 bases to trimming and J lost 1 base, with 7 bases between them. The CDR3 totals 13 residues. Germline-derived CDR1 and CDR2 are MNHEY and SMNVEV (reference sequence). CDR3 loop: CASSWRENTEAFF. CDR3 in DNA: TGTGCCAGCAGTTGGAGAGAGAACACTGAAGCTTTCTTT.

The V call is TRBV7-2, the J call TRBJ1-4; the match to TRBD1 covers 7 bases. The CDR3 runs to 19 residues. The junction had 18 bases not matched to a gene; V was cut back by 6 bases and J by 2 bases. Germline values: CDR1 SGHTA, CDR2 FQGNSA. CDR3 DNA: TGTGCCAGCAGTCTCTTACCCGGGACAGTCCTTTCGACTAATGAAAAACTGTTTTTT. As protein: CASSLLPGTVLSTNEKLFF.

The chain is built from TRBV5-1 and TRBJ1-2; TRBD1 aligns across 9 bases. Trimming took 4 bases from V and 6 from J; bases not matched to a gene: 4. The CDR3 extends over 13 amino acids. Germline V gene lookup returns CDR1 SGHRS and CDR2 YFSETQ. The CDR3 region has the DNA TGCGCCAGCAGCCTCGGGACAGGGAATGGCTACACCTTC. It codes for CASSLGTGNGYTF.

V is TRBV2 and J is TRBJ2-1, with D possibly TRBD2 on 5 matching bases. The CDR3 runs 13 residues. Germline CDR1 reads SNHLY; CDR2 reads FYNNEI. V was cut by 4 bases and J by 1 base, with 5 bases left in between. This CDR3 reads CASSAGSYNEQFF. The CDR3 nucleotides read TGTGCCAGCAGTGCGGGGTCCTACAATGAGCAGTTCTTC. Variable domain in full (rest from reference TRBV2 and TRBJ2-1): EPEVTQTPSHQVTQMGQEVILRCVPISNHLYFYWYRQILGQKVEFLVSFYNNEISEKSEIFDDQFSVERPDGSNFTLKIRSTKLEDSAMYFCASSAGSYNEQFFGPGTRLTVL.

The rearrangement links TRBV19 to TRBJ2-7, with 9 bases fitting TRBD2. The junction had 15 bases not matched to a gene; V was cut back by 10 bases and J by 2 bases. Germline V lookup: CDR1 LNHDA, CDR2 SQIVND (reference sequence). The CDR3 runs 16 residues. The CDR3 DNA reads TGTGCCATGTACCCGGGACTAGCCTTTTTAACCTACGAGCAGTACTTC. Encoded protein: CAMYPGLAFLTYEQYF.

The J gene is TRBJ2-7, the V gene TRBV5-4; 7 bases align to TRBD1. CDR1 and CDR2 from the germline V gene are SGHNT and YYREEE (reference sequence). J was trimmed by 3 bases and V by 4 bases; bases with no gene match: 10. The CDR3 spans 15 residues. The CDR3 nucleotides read TGTGCCAGCAGCCTGAGAGGGGGACAGAACTACGAGCAGTACTTC. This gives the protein CASSLRGGQNYEQYF. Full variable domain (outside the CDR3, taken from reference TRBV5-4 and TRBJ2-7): ETGVTQSPTHLIKTRGQQVTLRCSSQSGHNTVSWYQQALGQGPQFIFQYYREEENGRGNFPPRFSGLQFPNYSSELNVNALELDDSALYLCASSLRGGQNYEQYFGPGTRLTVT.